This TCR beta chain was recovered during a study of identical twins. General study findings and limits: For cord blood, abundant beta clonotypes had fewer insertions, unlike memory repertoires, which showed none.

CDR3 size: 15 residues. From germline, CDR1 is SEHNR and CDR2 FQNEAQ (reference sequence). The V end lost 7 bases, the J end lost 1 base, and 14 bases lay between the germline ends. In regard to this clonotype: The target antigen is unknown.

TCRdb used MiXCR to reprocess the 5' RACE reads, holding one entry per CDR3 protein. The sample holds hundreds of thousands of distinct CDR3 sequences, 8.6% seen once. This sample also belongs to another study, concerning yellow fever vaccine responses in identical twins.

The clonotype comes from a woman younger than 35 in good health. Material: PBMCs. The chain links TRBV7-9 to TRBJ1-3; TRBD1 is a possible D gene (5 bases). CDR3 sequence (DNA): TGTGCCAGCACCTTGCTGGGGGTGTCTGGAAACACCATATATTTT. This sequence encodes CASTLLGVSGNTIYF.